The entry below describes one T cell receptor (beta chain). TCRdb keeps only in-frame clones here, not all; method: immunoSEQ multiplex PCR. The sample lists fewer than 250,000 clones; approximately 83% were seen once. These data are taken from a study of blood T cell repertoires in COVID-19. The sample taken for sequencing was peripheral blood. The TCR originated in a human donor in a cohort sampled during active COVID-19.

CDR3 residues: CAISENTGENTEAFF. Here the CDR3 DNA reads TGTGCCATCAGTGAGAATACAGGGGAGAACACTGAAGCTTTCTTT. The V and J genes are TRBV10-3 and TRBJ1-1; 7 nucleotides line up with TRBD1. Germline CDR1 reads ENHRY; CDR2 reads SYGVKD. Trimming cost V 2 bases and J 1 base; bases outside gene matches: 4. The CDR3 loop spans 15 amino acids.